Listed below are T cell receptor beta chains from one sample, sequenced in a study of cytomegalovirus exposure and HLA in healthy donors. Method: immunoSEQ multiplex PCR; TCRdb's copy keeps in-frame clones and lacks some. The data hold 190,000 or so clones, with approximately 82% observed a single time. Sequencing was performed on PBMCs. Every receptor here comes from a woman in her forties or fifties in good health and CMV-seropositive. CDR3s include the opening cysteine and the closing phenylalanine or tryptophan. A D gene is named only where the DNA matches it firmly. Size tells how often a clone was seen (once, few, many) or the class of an expanded clone, and some rows leave it out.

d_call clone_size j_call v_call cdr3_aa cdr3_nt
. . TRBJ1-5 TRBV4-2 CASSQVRGEPQHF TGTGCCAGCAGCCAAGTTCGGGGGGAGCCCCAGCATTTT
. . TRBJ1-4 TRBV7-8 CATSRGSATNEKLFF TGTGCCACCTCCCGAGGCAGTGCAACTAATGAAAAACTGTTTTTT
. . TRBJ2-7 TRBV7-9 CASSQVQGGRSEQYF TGTGCCAGCAGCCAGGTTCAGGGAGGTAGAAGCGAGCAGTACTTC
. . TRBJ1-1 TRBV9 CASSLARGGDTEAFF TGTGCCAGCAGCCTGGCCCGGGGAGGAGACACTGAAGCTTTCTTT
. . TRBJ1-2 TRBV5-4 CASSLNSYGYTF TGTGCCAGCAGCCTCAACAGCTATGGCTACACCTTC
. . TRBJ1-1 TRBV4-3 CASSQDKGVWGTEAFF TGCGCCAGCAGCCAAGATAAGGGGGTATGGGGTACTGAAGCTTTCTTT
. . TRBJ1-5 TRBV7-2 CASSLVPRGQPQHF TGTGCCAGCAGCTTGGTCCCAAGGGGTCAGCCCCAGCATTTT
TRBD2 . TRBJ2-1 TRBV9 CASSTTSGSYNEQFF TGTGCCAGCAGCACTACTAGCGGGTCTTACAATGAGCAGTTCTTC
TRBD1 . TRBJ1-2 TRBV7-9 CASSARDRIDYGYTF TGTGCCAGCAGCGCCCGGGACAGGATCGACTATGGCTACACCTTC
TRBD1 . TRBJ2-1 TRBV4-1 CASSRQVGTGYNEQFF TGCGCCAGCAGTCGTCAAGTAGGGACAGGCTACAATGAGCAGTTCTTC
. . TRBJ1-4 TRBV18 CASSPGRGANEKLFF TGTGCCAGCTCACCGGGCCGGGGGGCTAATGAAAAACTGTTTTTT
TRBD1 . TRBJ1-2 TRBV5-6 CASSSYRQGVGYGYTF TGTGCCAGCAGCTCTTACCGACAGGGGGTAGGCTATGGCTACACCTTC
. . TRBJ2-7 TRBV19 CASSPGVIALYEQYF TGTGCCAGTAGCCCCGGGGTGATAGCCCTCTACGAGCAGTACTTC
. . TRBJ2-3 TRBV4-3 CASSQETGPQGDTQYF TGCGCCAGCAGCCAAGAAACAGGTCCCCAGGGAGATACGCAGTATTTT
TRBD1 . TRBJ1-6 TRBV6-6 CASSYKVRQGPSPLHF TGTGCCAGCAGTTACAAGGTTAGACAGGGACCTTCACCCCTCCACTTT
TRBD1 . TRBJ2-7 TRBV28 CASSDRGSNEQYF TGTGCCAGCAGTGACAGGGGGTCCAACGAGCAGTACTTC
TRBD1 . TRBJ1-2 TRBV5-4 CASSSGGAGYGYTF TGTGCCAGCAGCTCAGGGGGCGCTGGCTATGGCTACACCTTC
TRBD1 . TRBJ1-2 TRBV19 CASSIEPDRDPNYGYTF TGTGCCAGTAGTATAGAACCAGACAGGGACCCTAACTATGGCTACACCTTC
. . TRBJ1-1 TRBV18 CASSPQGLGTEAFF TGTGCCAGCTCACCTCAGGGGTTGGGCACTGAAGCTTTCTTT
TRBD1 . TRBJ2-6 TRBV5-1 CASSPGTGPLRANVLTF TGCGCCAGCAGCCCAGGGACAGGACCTCTGCGGGCCAACGTCCTGACTTTC
TRBD2 once TRBJ2-5 TRBV9 CASSVGASGGWETQYF TGTGCCAGCAGCGTAGGAGCTAGCGGGGGGTGGGAGACCCAGTACTTC
. . TRBJ1-6 TRBV7-7 CASSLDLGLDSPLHF TGTGCCAGCAGCTTAGACCTGGGCTTGGATTCACCCCTCCACTTT
. . TRBJ2-6 TRBV6-1 CASSAASGVGANVLTF TGTGCCAGCAGTGCCGCCTCAGGGGTTGGGGCCAACGTCCTGACTTTC
. . TRBJ2-7 TRBV27 CASSFTDSYEQYF TGTGCCAGCAGTTTCACTGATTCCTACGAGCAGTACTTC
. . TRBJ1-1 TRBV12-5 CASGPNARGAFF TGTGCTAGTGGGCCCAACGCGAGGGGGGCTTTCTTT
. . TRBJ2-7 TRBV10-1 CASSDSYEQYF TGCGCCAGCAGTGACAGCTACGAGCAGTACTTC
. . TRBJ1-1 TRBV19 CASSSVSVNTEAFF TGTGCCAGTAGTAGTGTGTCGGTAAACACTGAAGCTTTCTTT
. . TRBJ2-3 TRBV6-4 CANTDLGAPDTDTQYF TGTGCCAACACGGACCTAGGGGCTCCCGACACAGATACGCAGTATTTT
TRBD1 . TRBJ1-2 TRBV9 CASSARQGGYGYTF TGTGCCAGCAGCGCCAGACAGGGGGGCTATGGCTACACCTTC
. few TRBJ1-4 TRBV5-4 CASSLEGYNEKLFF TGTGCCAGCAGCTTGGAGGGGTATAATGAAAAACTGTTTTTT
TRBD1 . TRBJ1-5 TRBV18 CASSPFIQGAGRQPQHF TGTGCCAGCTCACCATTTATCCAGGGGGCGGGTAGACAGCCCCAGCATTTT
TRBD1 . TRBJ2-3 TRBV7-2 CASSFGGSRGLDTQYF TGTGCCAGCAGCTTTGGGGGTTCCAGGGGGCTGGATACGCAGTATTTT
. few TRBJ1-2 TRBV5-6 CASSHGTEGTHGYTF TGTGCCAGCAGCCACGGGACGGAGGGAACTCATGGCTACACCTTC
. . TRBJ1-4 TRBV5-1 CASSLRVATNEKLFF TGCGCCAGCAGCTTGCGGGTCGCAACTAATGAAAAACTGTTTTTT
TRBD2 . TRBJ2-1 TRBV19 CASSGSGGASGEQFF TGTGCCAGTAGTGGTAGCGGGGGGGCCAGCGGTGAGCAGTTCTTC
TRBD1 . TRBJ2-5 TRBV10-1 CASGDRETQYF TGCGCCAGCGGGGACAGGGAGACCCAGTACTTC
TRBD1 . TRBJ2-7 TRBV2 CASRERDRDYEQYF TGTGCCTCCCGAGAGAGGGACAGAGATTACGAGCAGTACTTC
. . TRBJ1-1 TRBV9 CASSVDGLGKGIFF TGTGCCAGCAGCGTAGATGGCTTAGGGAAGGGGATATTCTTT
. . TRBJ1-5 TRBV10-3 CAISESAGTQPQHF TGTGCCATCAGTGAGTCCGCAGGAACTCAGCCCCAGCATTTT
. . TRBJ2-2 TRBV5-6 CASSFAGTGELFF TGTGCCAGCAGCTTCGCGGGAACCGGGGAGCTGTTTTTT
. . TRBJ1-2 TRBV5-6 CASSLGGQPYYGYTF TGTGCCAGCAGCTTGGGGGGGCAGCCTTACTATGGCTACACCTTC
. . TRBJ2-2 TRBV21-1 CASTRWGGPVTGELFF TGTGCCAGCACTCGATGGGGGGGGCCGGTCACCGGGGAGCTGTTTTTT
. few TRBJ1-1 TRBV10-3 CAASPAPDTEAFF TGTGCCGCCTCTCCCGCGCCGGACACTGAAGCTTTCTTT
. . TRBJ1-1 TRBV18 CASSPRESNGFF TGTGCCAGCTCACCACGGGAGTCGAACGGTTTCTTT
TRBD1 . TRBJ2-5 TRBV7-2 CASSSTGTGVLETQYF TGTGCCAGCAGCTCTACCGGGACAGGGGTCTTAGAGACCCAGTACTTC
. . TRBJ1-1 TRBV7-3 CSSKWDLNTEAFF TGTTCCAGCAAGTGGGACTTGAACACTGAAGCTTTCTTT
. . TRBJ1-1 TRBV10-3 CAISLTHENTEAFF TGTGCCATCAGTTTGACACACGAGAACACTGAAGCTTTCTTT
TRBD2 . TRBJ2-7 TRBV6-5 CASSRSGTRDEQYF TGTGCCAGCAGTCGGAGCGGGACTAGGGATGAGCAGTACTTC
TRBD2 . TRBJ2-7 TRBV10-2 CASSQSTSGIYEQYF TGCGCCAGCAGTCAGAGTACTAGCGGGATTTACGAGCAGTACTTC
. . TRBJ1-6 TRBV28 CASSSGRNSPLHF TGTGCCAGCAGTAGTGGCCGTAATTCACCCCTCCACTTT
TRBD1 . TRBJ2-1 TRBV28 CAGSPGGPNEQFF TGTGCCGGCAGCCCAGGGGGCCCGAATGAGCAGTTCTTC
. . TRBJ1-2 TRBV16 CASSQSTVQAYGYTF TGTGCCAGCAGCCAATCCACAGTGCAGGCCTATGGCTACACCTTC
TRBD1 once TRBJ1-5 TRBV12-5 CASGPGQGKNQPQHF TGTGCTAGTGGCCCCGGACAGGGCAAAAATCAGCCCCAGCATTTT
. . TRBJ2-1 TRBV5-1 CASSLDLGVGEQFF TGCGCCAGCAGCTTGGATCTCGGGGTTGGTGAGCAGTTCTTC
TRBD2 . TRBJ2-3 TRBV10-3 CAISESTRLAGGPAVSTDTQYF TGTGCCATCAGTGAGTCGACTCGTCTAGCGGGGGGGCCGGCGGTTAGCACAGATACGCAGTATTTT